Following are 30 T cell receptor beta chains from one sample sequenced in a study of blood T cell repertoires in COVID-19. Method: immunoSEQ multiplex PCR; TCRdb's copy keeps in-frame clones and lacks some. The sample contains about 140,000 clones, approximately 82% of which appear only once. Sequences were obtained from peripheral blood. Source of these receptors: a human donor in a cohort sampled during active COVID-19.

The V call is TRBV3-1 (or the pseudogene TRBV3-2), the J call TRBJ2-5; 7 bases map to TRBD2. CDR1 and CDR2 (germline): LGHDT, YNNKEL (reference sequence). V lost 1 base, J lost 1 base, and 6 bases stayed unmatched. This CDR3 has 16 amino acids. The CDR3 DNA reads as TGTGCCAGCAGCCAAGGGACTCTAGCGGTCCAAGAGACCCAGTACTTC. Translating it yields CASSQGTLAVQETQYF.

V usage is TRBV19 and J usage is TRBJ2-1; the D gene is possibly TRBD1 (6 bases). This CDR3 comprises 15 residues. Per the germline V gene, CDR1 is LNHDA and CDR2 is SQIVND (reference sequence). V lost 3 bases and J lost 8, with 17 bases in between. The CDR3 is CASSMASPGADEQFF. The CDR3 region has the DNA TGTGCCAGTAGTATGGCTAGCCCAGGGGCAGATGAGCAGTTCTTC.

In DNA, the CDR3 is TGTGCCAGCAGCGCGGTTAATGACGGGGAGCTGTTTTTT. Amino acids: CASSAVNDGELFF. The V and J genes are TRBV7-2 and TRBJ2-2; D is undetermined. This CDR3 is 13 amino acids long. Trimming removed 5 bases at V and 7 bases at J, with 11 bases between. Germline V lookup: CDR1 SGHTA, CDR2 FQGNSA. Supplemented by reference TRBV7-2 and TRBJ2-2, the full variable domain reads GAGVSQSPSNKVTEKGKDVELRCDPISGHTALYWYRQSLGQGLEFLIYFQGNSAPDKSGLPSDRFSAERTGGSVSTLTIQRTQQEDSAVYLCASSAVNDGELFFGEGSRLTVL.

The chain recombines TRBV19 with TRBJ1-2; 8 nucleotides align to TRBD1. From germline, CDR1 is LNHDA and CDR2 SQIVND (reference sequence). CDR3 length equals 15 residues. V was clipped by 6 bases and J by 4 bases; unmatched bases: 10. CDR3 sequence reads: CASRDRVVDRYGYTF. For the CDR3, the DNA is TGTGCCAGTAGGGACAGGGTCGTTGATCGCTATGGCTACACCTTC. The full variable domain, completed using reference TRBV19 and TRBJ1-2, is DGGITQSPKYLFRKEGQNVTLSCEQNLNHDAMYWYRQDPGQGLRLIYYSQIVNDFQKGDIAEGYSVSREKKESFPLTVTSAQKNPTAFYLCASRDRVVDRYGYTFGSGTRLTVV.

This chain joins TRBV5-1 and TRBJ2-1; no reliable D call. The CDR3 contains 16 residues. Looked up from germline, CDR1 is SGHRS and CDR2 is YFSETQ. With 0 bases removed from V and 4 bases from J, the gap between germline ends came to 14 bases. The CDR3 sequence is CASSLASGGEYNEQFF. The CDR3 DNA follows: TGCGCCAGCAGCTTGGCATCCGGTGGAGAATACAATGAGCAGTTCTTC.

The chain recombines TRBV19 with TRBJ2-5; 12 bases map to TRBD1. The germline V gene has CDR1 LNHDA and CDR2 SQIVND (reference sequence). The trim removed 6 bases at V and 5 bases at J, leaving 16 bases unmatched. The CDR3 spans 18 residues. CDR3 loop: CASRDPRDRGRAGETQYF. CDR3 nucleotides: TGTGCCAGTAGGGATCCCCGGGACAGGGGGCGTGCCGGGGAGACCCAGTACTTC.

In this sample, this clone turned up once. CDR3 sequence (DNA): TGTGCCAGCAGCCCCGGGGTAAATTCACCCCTCCACTTT. Translating gives CASSPGVNSPLHF. The V call is TRBV7-3, the J call TRBJ1-6; D gene uncertain. The V gene's germline CDR1 is SGHTA and CDR2 FQGTGA. This CDR3 has 13 amino acids. Trimming cost V 5 bases and J 7 bases, with 9 bases left between them. The full variable domain, rest sourced from reference TRBV7-3 and TRBJ1-6, is GAGVSQTPSNKVTEKGKYVELRCDPISGHTALYWYRQSLGQGPEFLIYFQGTGAADDSGLPNDRFFAVRPEGSVSTLKIQRTERGDSAVYLCASSPGVNSPLHFGNGTRLTVT.

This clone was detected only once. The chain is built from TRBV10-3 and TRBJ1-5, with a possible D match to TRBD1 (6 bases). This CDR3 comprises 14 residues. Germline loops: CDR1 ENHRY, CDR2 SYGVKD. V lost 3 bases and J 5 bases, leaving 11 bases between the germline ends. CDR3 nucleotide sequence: TGTGCCATCAGTGATACGGGGGGCCATCAGCCCCAGCATTTT. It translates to CAISDTGGHQPQHF.

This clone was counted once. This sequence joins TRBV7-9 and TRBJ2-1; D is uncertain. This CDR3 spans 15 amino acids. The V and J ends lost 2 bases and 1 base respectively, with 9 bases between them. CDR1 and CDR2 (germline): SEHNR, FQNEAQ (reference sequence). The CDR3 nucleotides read TGTGCCAGCAGCTTATCGAGTAGATCCTACAATGAGCAGTTCTTC. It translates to CASSLSSRSYNEQFF. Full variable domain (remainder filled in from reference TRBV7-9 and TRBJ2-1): DTGVSQNPRHKITKRGQNVTFRCDPISEHNRLYWYRQTLGQGPEFLTYFQNEAQLEKSRLLSDRFSAERPKGSFSTLEIQRTEQGDSAMYLCASSLSSRSYNEQFFGPGTRLTVL.

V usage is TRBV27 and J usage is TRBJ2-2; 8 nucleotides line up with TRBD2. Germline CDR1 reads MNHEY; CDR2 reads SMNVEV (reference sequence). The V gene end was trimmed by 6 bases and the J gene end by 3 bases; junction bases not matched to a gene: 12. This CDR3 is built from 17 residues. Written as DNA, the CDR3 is TGTGCCAGCAGCCCGTATTCTGCGGGAGGCCACACCGGGGAGCTGTTTTTT. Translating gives CASSPYSAGGHTGELFF.

This CDR3 reads CASSYSDRLSGNEQFF. CDR3 in DNA: TGTGCCAGCAGTTACTCAGACAGGTTATCGGGCAATGAGCAGTTCTTC. The rearrangement uses TRBV6-5 and TRBJ2-1, with D possibly matching TRBD1 (6 bases). Germline CDR1 and CDR2: MNHEY and SVGAGI. The CDR3 sequence is 16 residues long. Trimming left V 0 bases short and J 6 bases short, with 15 bases between.

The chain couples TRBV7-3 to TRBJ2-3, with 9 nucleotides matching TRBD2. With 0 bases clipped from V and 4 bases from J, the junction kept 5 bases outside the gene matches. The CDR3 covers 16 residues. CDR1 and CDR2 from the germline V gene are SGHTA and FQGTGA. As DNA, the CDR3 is TGTGCCAGCAGCTTAACTGTAGCGGGAGATCCAGATACGCAGTATTTT. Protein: CASSLTVAGDPDTQYF.

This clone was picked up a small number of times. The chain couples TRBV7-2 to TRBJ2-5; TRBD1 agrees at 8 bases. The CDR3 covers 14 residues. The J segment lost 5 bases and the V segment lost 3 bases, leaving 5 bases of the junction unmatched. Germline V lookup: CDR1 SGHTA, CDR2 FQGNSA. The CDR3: CASSFGQGVETQYF. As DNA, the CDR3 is TGTGCCAGCAGCTTTGGACAGGGTGTCGAGACCCAGTACTTC.

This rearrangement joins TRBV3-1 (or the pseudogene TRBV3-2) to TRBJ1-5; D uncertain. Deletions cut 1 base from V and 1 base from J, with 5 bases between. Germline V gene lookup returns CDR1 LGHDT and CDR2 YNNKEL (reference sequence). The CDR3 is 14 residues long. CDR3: CASSQVPSNQPQHF. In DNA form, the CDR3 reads TGTGCCAGCAGCCAAGTCCCGAGCAATCAGCCCCAGCATTTT.

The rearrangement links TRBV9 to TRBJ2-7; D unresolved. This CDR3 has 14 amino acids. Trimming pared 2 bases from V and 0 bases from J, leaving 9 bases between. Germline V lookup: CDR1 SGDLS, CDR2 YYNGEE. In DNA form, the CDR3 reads TGTGCCAGCAGCGTTTCTCAGAACTCCTACGAGCAGTACTTC. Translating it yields CASSVSQNSYEQYF.

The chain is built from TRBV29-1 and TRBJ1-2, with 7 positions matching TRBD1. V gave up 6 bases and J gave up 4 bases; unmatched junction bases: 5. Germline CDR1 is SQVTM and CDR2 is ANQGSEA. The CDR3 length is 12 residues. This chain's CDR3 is CSVGQVGYGYTF. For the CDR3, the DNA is TGCAGCGTCGGACAGGTCGGCTATGGCTACACCTTC.

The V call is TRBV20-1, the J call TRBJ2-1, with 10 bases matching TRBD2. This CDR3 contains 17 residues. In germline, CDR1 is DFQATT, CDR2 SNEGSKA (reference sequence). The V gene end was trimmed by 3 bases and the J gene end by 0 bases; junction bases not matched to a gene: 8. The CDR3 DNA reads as TGCAGTGCTAGTTTTCTAGCGGGAGATCTCTCCTACAATGAGCAGTTCTTC. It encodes CSASFLAGDLSYNEQFF.

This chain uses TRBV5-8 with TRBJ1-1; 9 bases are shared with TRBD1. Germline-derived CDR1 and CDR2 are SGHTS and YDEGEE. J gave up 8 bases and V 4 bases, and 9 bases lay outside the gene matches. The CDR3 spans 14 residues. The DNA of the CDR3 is TGTGCCAGCAGCAAAACCAGGGACAGGGCCGAAGCTTTCTTT. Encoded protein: CASSKTRDRAEAFF. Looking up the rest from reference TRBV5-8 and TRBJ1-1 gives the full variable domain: EAGVTQSPTHLIKTRGQQATLRCSPISGHTSVYWYQQALGLGLQFLLWYDEGEERNRGNFPPRFSGRQFPNYSSELNVNALELEDSALYLCASSKTRDRAEAFFGQGTRLTVV.

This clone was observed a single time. CDR3 in amino acids: CASTPGTSPTNEQFF. The DNA of the CDR3 is TGTGCCAGCACTCCCGGGACTAGCCCTACTAATGAGCAGTTCTTC. The chain couples TRBV2 to TRBJ2-1, with 9 bases lining up with TRBD2. Germline V gene lookup returns CDR1 SNHLY and CDR2 FYNNEI. The CDR3 totals 15 residues. V shed 7 bases and J 7 bases; nucleotides not matched to a gene: 11.

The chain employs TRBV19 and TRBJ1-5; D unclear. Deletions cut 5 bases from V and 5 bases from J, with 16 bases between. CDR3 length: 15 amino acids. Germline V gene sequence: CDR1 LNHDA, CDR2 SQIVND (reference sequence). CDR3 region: CASSRTPGLDQPQHF. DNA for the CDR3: TGTGCCAGTAGTCGGACTCCCGGTTTGGATCAGCCCCAGCATTTT.

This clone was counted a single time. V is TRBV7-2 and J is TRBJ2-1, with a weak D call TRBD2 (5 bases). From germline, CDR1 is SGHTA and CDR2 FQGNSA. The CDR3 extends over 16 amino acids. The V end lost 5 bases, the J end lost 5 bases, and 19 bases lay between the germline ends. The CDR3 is CASSAVASRSHNEQFF. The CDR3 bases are TGTGCCAGCAGCGCCGTAGCGTCACGTTCCCACAATGAGCAGTTCTTC.

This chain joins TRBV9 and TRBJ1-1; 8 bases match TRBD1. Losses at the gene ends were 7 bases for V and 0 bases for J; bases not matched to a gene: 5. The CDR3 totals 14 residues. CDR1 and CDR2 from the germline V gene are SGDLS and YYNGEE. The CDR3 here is CASAAGQVNTEAFF. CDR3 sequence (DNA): TGTGCCAGCGCGGCGGGACAGGTGAACACTGAAGCTTTCTTT.

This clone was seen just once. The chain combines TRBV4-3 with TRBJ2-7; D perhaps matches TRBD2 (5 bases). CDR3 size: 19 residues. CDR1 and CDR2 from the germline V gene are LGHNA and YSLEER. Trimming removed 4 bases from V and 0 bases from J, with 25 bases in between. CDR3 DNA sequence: TGCGCCAGCAGCCCCGAGGTCCCCAGCGAGGGATTAATCTCCTACGAGCAGTACTTC. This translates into CASSPEVPSEGLISYEQYF.

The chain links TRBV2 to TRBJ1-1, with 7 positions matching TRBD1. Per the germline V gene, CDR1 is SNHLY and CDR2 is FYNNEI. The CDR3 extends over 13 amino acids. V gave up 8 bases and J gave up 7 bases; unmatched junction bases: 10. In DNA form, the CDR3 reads TGTGCCAGCGAAGGACAGGTTCAAAATGAAGCTTTCTTT. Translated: CASEGQVQNEAFF.

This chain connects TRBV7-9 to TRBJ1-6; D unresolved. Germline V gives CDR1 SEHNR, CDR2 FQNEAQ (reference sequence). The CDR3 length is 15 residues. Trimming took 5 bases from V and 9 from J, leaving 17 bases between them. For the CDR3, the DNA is TGTGCCAGCAGCCCCCTCGAATACGAGGGTTCACCCCTCCACTTT. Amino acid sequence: CASSPLEYEGSPLHF.

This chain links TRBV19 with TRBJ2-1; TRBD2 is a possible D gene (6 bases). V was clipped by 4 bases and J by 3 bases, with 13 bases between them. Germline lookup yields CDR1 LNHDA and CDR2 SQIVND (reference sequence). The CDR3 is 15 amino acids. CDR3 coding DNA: TGTGCCAGTAGTAGCGGTGGGGGACTCTACAATGAGCAGTTCTTC. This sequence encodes CASSSGGGLYNEQFF.

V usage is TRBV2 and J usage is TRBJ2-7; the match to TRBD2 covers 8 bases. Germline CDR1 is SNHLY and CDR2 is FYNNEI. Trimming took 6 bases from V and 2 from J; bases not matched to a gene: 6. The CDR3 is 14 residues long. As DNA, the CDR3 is TGTGCCAGCAGCGCTAGCGGGCCTCCCTACGAGCAGTACTTC. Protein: CASSASGPPYEQYF.

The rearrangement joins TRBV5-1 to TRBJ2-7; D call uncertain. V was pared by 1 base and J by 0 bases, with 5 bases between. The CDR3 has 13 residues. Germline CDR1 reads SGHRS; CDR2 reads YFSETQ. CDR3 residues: CASSLTYSYEQYF. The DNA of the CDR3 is TGCGCCAGCAGCTTGACCTACTCCTACGAGCAGTACTTC.

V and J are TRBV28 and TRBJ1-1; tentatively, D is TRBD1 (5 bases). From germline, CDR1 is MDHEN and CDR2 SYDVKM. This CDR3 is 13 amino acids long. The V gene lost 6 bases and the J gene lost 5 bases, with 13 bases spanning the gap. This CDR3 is CASSTGRRTEAFF. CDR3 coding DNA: TGTGCCAGCAGCACAGGTCGAAGGACTGAAGCTTTCTTT.

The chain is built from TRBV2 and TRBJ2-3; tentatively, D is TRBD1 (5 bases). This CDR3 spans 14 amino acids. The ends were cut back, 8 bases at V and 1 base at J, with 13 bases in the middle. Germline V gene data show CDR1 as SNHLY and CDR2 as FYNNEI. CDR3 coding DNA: TGTGCCAGCGGATTTGGACACCGCACAGATACGCAGTATTTT. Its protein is CASGFGHRTDTQYF.